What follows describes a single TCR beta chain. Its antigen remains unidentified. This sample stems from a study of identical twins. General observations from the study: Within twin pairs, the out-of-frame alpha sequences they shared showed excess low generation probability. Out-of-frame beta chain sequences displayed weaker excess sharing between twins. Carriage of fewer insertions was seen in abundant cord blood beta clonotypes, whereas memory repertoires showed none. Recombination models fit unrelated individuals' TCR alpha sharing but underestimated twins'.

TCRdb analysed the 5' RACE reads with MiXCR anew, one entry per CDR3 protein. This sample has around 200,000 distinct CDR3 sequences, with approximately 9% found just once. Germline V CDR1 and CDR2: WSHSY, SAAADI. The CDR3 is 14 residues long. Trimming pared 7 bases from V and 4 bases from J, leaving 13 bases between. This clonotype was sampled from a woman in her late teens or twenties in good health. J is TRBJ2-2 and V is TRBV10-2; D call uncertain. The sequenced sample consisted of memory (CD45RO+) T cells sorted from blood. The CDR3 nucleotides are TGCGCCAGCACACCTTGGCCCTCCACCGGGGAGCTGTTTTTT. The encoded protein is CASTPWPSTGELFF.